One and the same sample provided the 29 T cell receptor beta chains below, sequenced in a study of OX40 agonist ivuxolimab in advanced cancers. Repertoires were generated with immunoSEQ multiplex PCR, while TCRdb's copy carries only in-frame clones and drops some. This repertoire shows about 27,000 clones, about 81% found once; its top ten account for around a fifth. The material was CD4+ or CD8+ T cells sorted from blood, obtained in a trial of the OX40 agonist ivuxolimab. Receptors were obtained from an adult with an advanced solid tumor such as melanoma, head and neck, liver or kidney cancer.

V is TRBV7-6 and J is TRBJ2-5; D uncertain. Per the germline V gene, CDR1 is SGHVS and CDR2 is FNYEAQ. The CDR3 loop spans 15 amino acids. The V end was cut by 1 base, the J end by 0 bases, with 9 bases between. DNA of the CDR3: TGTGCCAGCAGCTTAGGAGTCAGCAACCAAGAGACCCAGTACTTC. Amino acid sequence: CASSLGVSNQETQYF.

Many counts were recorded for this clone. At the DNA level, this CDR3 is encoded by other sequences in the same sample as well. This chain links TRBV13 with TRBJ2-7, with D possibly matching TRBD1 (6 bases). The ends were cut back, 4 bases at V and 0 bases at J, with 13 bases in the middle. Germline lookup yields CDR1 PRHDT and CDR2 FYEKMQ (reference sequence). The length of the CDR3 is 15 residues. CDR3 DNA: TGTGCCAGCAGCTCCCGGGACACCAGCTCCTACGAGCAGTACTTC. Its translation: CASSSRDTSSYEQYF.

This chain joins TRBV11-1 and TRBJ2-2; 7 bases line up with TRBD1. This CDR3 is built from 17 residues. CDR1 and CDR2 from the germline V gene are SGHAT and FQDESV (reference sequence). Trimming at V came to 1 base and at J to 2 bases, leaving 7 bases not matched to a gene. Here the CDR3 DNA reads TGTGCCAGCAGCTTAGACCCAGGGGGATTTAACACCGGGGAGCTGTTTTTT. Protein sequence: CASSLDPGGFNTGELFF.

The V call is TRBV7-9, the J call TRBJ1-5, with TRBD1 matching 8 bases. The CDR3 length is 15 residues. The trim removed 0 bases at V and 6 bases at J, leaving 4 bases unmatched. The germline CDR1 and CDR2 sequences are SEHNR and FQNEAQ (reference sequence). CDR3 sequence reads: CASSLADRGGQPQHF. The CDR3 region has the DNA TGTGCCAGCAGCTTAGCAGACAGGGGAGGTCAGCCCCAGCATTTT. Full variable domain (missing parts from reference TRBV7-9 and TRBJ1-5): DTGVSQNPRHKITKRGQNVTFRCDPISEHNRLYWYRQTLGQGPEFLTYFQNEAQLEKSRLLSDRFSAERPKGSFSTLEIQRTEQGDSAMYLCASSLADRGGQPQHFGDGTRLSIL.

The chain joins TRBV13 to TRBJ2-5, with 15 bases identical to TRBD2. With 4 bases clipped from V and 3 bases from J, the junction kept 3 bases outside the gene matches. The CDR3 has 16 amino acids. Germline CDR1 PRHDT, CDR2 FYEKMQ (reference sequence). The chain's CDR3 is CASSSGLAGGKETQYF. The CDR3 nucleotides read TGTGCCAGCAGCTCCGGACTAGCGGGAGGGAAAGAGACCCAGTACTTC.

CDR3 nucleotides: TGTGCCAGCAGCCCCGGACTAGCGGGGCTGGGGGAGCTGTTTTTT. As protein: CASSPGLAGLGELFF. The J gene is TRBJ2-2, the V gene TRBV11-2; 12 nucleotides line up with TRBD2. The CDR3 runs to 15 residues. CDR1 SGHAT and CDR2 FQNNGV come from the germline V gene. After removal of 5 bases from V and 8 bases from J, the junction contained 6 bases not matched to a gene.

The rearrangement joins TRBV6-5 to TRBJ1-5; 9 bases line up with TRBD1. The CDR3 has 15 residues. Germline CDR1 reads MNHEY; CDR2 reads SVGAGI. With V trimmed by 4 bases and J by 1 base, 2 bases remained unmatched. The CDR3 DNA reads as TGTGCCAGCAGTTTGACAGGGGGGAGCAATCAGCCCCAGCATTTT. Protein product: CASSLTGGSNQPQHF.

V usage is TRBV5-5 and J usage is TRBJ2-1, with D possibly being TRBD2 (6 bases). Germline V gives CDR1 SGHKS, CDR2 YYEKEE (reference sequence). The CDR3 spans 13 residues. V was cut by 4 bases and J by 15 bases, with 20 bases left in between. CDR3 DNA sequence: TGTGCCAGCAGCATCCGGAGGGAAGGGGTTTGGTTCTTC. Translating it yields CASSIRREGVWFF. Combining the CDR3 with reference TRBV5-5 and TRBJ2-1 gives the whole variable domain DAGVTQSPTHLIKTRGQQVTLRCSPISGHKSVSWYQQVLGQGPQFIFQYYEKEERGRGNFPDRFSARQFPNYSSELNVNALLLGDSALYLCASSIRREGVWFFGPGTRLTVL.

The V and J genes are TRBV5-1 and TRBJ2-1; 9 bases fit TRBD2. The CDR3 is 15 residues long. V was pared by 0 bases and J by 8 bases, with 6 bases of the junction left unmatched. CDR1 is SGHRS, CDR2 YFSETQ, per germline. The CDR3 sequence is CASSLGTSVGDEQFF. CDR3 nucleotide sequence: TGCGCCAGCAGCTTGGGGACTAGCGTAGGGGATGAGCAGTTCTTC.

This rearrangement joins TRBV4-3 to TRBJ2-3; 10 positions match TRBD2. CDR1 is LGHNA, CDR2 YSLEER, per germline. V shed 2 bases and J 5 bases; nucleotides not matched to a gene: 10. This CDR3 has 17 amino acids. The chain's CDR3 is CASSQSQAGGQIDTQYF. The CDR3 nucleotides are TGCGCCAGCAGCCAATCTCAAGCGGGGGGGCAAATAGATACGCAGTATTTT.

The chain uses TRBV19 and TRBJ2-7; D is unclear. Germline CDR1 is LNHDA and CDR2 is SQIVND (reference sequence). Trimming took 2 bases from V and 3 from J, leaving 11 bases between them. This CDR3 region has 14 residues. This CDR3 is CASSITPTYYEQYF. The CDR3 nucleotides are TGTGCCAGTAGTATAACCCCTACCTACTACGAGCAGTACTTC.

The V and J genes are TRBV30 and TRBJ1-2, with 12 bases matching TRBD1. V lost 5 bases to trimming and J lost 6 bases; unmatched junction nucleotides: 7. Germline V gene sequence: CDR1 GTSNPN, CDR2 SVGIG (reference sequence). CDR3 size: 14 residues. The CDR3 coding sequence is TGTGCCTGGGGGCCCGGGACAGGGGGCGATGGCTACACCTTC. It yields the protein CAWGPGTGGDGYTF. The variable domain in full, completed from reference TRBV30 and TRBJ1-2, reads SQTIHQWPATLVQPVGSPLSLECTVEGTSNPNLYWYRQAAGRGLQLLFYSVGIGQISSEVPQNLSASRPQDRQFILSSKKLLLSDSGFYLCAWGPGTGGDGYTFGSGTRLTVV.

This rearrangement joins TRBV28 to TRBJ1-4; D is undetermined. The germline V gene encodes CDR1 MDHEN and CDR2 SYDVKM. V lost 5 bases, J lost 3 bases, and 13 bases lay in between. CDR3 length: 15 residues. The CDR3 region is CASSPRAAPNEKLFF. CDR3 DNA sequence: TGTGCCAGCAGTCCCCGGGCCGCTCCTAATGAAAAACTGTTTTTT.

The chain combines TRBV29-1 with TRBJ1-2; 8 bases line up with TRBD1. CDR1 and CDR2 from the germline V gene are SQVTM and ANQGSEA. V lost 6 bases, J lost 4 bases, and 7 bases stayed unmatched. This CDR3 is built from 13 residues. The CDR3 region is CSVRTGRSYGYTF. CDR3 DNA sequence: TGCAGCGTGAGGACAGGGAGGAGCTATGGCTACACCTTC.

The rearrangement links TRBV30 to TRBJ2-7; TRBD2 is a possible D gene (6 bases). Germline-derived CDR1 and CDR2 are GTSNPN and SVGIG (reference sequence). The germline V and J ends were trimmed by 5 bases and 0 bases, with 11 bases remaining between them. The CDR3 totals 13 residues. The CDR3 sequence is CAWGTGVSYEQYF. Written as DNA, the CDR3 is TGTGCCTGGGGGACTGGGGTCTCCTACGAGCAGTACTTC.

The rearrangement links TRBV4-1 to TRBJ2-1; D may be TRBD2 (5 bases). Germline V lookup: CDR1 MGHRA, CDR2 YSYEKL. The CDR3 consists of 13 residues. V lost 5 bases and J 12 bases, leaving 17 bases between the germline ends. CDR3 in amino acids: CASSTGLGSVQFF. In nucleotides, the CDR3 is TGCGCCAGCAGCACTGGACTGGGAAGTGTGCAGTTCTTC.

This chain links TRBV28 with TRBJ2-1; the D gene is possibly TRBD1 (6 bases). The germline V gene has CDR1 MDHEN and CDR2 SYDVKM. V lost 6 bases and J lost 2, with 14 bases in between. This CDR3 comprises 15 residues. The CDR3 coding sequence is TGTGCCAGCAGGGAACTTGGGGACACCTACAATGAGCAGTTCTTC. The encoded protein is CASRELGDTYNEQFF. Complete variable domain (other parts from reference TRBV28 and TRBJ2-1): DVKVTQSSRYLVKRTGEKVFLECVQDMDHENMFWYRQDPGLGLRLIYFSYDVKMKEKGDIPEGYSVSREKKERFSLILESASTNQTSMYLCASRELGDTYNEQFFGPGTRLTVL.

The CDR3 sequence is CASKGIGTQETQYF. The CDR3 bases are TGTGCCAGCAAAGGTATCGGGACACAAGAGACCCAGTACTTC. The rearrangement joins TRBV27 to TRBJ2-5; a weak D match, TRBD1 (6 bases). CDR1 is MNHEY and CDR2 is SMNVEV in the germline V gene (reference sequence). With 7 bases removed from V and 2 bases from J, the gap between germline ends came to 14 bases. The CDR3 length is 14 residues.

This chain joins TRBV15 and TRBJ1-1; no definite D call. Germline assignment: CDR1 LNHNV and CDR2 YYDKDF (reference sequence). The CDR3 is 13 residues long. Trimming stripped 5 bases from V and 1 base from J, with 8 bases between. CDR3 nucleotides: TGTGCCACCAGCGGGCTATCGAACACTGAAGCTTTCTTT. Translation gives CATSGLSNTEAFF.

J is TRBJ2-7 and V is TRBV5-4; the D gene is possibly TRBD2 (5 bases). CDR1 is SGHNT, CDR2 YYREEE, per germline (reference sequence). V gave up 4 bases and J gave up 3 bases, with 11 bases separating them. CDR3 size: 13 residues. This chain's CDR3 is CASSPDSNYEQYF. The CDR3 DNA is TGTGCCAGCAGCCCGGACTCAAACTACGAGCAGTACTTC.

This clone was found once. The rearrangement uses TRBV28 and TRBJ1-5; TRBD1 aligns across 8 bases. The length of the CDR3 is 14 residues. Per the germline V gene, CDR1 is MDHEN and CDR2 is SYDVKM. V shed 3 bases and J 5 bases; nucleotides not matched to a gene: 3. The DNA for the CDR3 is TGTGCCAGCAGTTTGGGCAGGGGGCATCAGCCCCAGCATTTT. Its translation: CASSLGRGHQPQHF.

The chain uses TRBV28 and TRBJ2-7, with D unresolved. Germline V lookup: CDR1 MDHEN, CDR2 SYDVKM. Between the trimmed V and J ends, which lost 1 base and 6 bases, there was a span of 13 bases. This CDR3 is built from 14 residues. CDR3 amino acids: CASSLLSGFGEQYF. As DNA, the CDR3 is TGTGCCAGCAGTTTATTATCAGGATTTGGCGAGCAGTACTTC.

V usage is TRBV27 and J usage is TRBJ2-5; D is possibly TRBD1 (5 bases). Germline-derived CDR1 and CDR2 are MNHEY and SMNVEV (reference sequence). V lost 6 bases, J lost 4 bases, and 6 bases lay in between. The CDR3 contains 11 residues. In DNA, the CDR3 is TGTGCCAGCAGGGGGCTAGAGACCCAGTACTTC. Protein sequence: CASRGLETQYF.

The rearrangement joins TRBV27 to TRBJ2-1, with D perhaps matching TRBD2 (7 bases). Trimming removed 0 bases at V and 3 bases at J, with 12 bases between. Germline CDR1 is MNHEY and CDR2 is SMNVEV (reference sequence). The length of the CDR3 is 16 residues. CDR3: CASSLSGGGDYNEQFF. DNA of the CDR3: TGTGCCAGCAGTTTATCGGGGGGGGGCGACTACAATGAGCAGTTCTTC.

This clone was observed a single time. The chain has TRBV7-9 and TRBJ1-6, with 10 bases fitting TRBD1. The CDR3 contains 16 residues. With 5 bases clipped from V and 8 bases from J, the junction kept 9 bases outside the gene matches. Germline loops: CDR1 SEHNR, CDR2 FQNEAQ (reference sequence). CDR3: CASSTNRDRGDSPLHF. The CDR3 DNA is TGTGCCAGCAGCACCAACCGGGACAGGGGTGATTCACCCCTCCACTTT.

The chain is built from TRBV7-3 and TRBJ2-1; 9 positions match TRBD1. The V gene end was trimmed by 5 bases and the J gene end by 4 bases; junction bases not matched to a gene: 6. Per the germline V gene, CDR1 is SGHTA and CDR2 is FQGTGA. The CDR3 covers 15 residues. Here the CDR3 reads CASSTSGTGYNEQFF. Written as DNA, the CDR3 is TGTGCCAGCAGCACCTCCGGGACAGGGTACAATGAGCAGTTCTTC.

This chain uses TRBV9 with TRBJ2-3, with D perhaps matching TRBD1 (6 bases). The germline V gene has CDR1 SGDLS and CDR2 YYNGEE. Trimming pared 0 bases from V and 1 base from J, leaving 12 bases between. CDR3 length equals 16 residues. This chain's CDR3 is CASSVEGVGGTDTQYF. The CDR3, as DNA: TGTGCCAGCAGCGTAGAGGGGGTAGGAGGCACAGATACGCAGTATTTT.

CDR3 in DNA: TGTGCCAGCAGTCGGGACACCTCCTACGAGCAGTACTTC. It codes for CASSRDTSYEQYF. This chain joins TRBV27 and TRBJ2-7; TRBD1 is a possible D gene (6 bases). CDR1 and CDR2 (germline): MNHEY, SMNVEV (reference sequence). This CDR3 spans 13 amino acids. V was pared by 5 bases and J by 0 bases, with 8 bases between.

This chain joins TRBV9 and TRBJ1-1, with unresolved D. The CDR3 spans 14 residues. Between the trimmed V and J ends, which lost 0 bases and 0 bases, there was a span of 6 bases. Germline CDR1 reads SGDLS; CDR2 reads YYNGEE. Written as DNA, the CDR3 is TGTGCCAGCAGCGTAGACGGCATGAACACTGAAGCTTTCTTT. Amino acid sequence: CASSVDGMNTEAFF.